Listed below are T cell receptor beta chains from one sample, sequenced in a study of PD-1 blockade in classical Hodgkin lymphoma. Profiling relied on immunoSEQ multiplex PCR, and the TCRdb table lists in-frame clones only, not all of them. This table has around 58,000 clones, about nine tenths appearing once. Sequenced material: peripheral blood mononuclear cells (PBMCs), taken at baseline. The receptors were sampled from a human donor with classical Hodgkin lymphoma. CDR3s leave out the opening cysteine and the closing phenylalanine or tryptophan.

TRBV19	TRBJ1-2	ASSNRDRGYT
TRBV14	TRBJ1-3	ASSQEVPGNTIY
TRBV10-2	TRBJ1-2	ASSEYGAALDYGYT
TRBV7-6	TRBJ2-1	ASSLSLSGGDYNEQF
TRBV19	TRBJ2-3	ASSPRLAGGPETHTQY
TRBV19	TRBJ1-5	ASSPTASNQPQH
TRBV5-1	TRBJ2-7	ASSPIAGAIRTQY
TRBV27	TRBJ2-7	ASSLGGGSEQY
TRBV28	TRBJ2-7	ASSSRTHSYEQY
TRBV29-1	TRBJ1-2	SVGGGKGYGYT
TRBV5-1	TRBJ2-3	ASRRGGSTDTQY
TRBV4-1	TRBJ2-1	ASSLRDEYNEQF
TRBV6-1	TRBJ2-1	ASSGGLAGGLHEQF
TRBV10-3	TRBJ1-4	AISPSDSNNEKLF
TRBV10-1	TRBJ2-7	ASSGLAGEEQY
TRBV23-1	TRBJ2-2	ASSQPEREQVANTGELF
TRBV28	TRBJ2-5	ASSSPSGRAETQY
TRBV10-3	TRBJ1-2	AIPQGTANYGYT
TRBV28	TRBJ2-1	AIPGQGINEQF
TRBV7-9	TRBJ2-1	ASSPRRVGSYNEQF
TRBV19	TRBJ2-3	ASSPGVAGLDTQY
TRBV9	TRBJ2-3	ASSVIAGSTDTQY
TRBV5-4	TRBJ2-2	ASSLGVAEANTGELF
TRBV28	TRBJ2-6	ASSLRTALALGGANVLT
TRBV6-6	TRBJ2-7	ASRALSYEQY
TRBV18	TRBJ2-3	ASSPSTDTQY
TRBV14	TRBJ2-7	ASSLDSLSYEQY
TRBV28	TRBJ1-2	ASSSTGVRYGYT
TRBV6-1	TRBJ2-5	ASSERAQETQY
TRBV15	TRBJ2-2	ATSRDRREAGGELF
TRBV2	TRBJ2-5	ASSASTSGRLQETQY
TRBV7-9	TRBJ2-5	ASSWILAGGEETQY
TRBV20-1	TRBJ2-3	SAMGDTQY
TRBV10-2	TRBJ1-5	ASSDTGALGQPQH
TRBV19	TRBJ2-7	ASSIAVAGLDEQY
TRBV6-1	TRBJ2-5	ASSEMAGTSYAETQY
TRBV7-9	TRBJ2-1	ASSLVFLANEQF
TRBV19	TRBJ2-7	ASSMDSIATYEQY
TRBV12-5	TRBJ1-2	ASGSGSNYGYT
TRBV27	TRBJ2-7	ASSFSRGRDEQY
TRBV10-3	TRBJ2-4	AISESGGRLGAKNIQY
TRBV7-6	TRBJ2-1	ASSRDRNNEQF
TRBV2	TRBJ2-5	ASRKDGAETQY
TRBV18	TRBJ2-7	ASSPGQSLSYEQY
TRBV6-1	TRBJ2-1	ASSERGGPNEQF
TRBV9	TRBJ1-3	ASSVGGNGNTIY
TRBV18	TRBJ1-5	ASSPNPGQLGQPQH
TRBV6-5	TRBJ2-7	ASSREWTNYEQY